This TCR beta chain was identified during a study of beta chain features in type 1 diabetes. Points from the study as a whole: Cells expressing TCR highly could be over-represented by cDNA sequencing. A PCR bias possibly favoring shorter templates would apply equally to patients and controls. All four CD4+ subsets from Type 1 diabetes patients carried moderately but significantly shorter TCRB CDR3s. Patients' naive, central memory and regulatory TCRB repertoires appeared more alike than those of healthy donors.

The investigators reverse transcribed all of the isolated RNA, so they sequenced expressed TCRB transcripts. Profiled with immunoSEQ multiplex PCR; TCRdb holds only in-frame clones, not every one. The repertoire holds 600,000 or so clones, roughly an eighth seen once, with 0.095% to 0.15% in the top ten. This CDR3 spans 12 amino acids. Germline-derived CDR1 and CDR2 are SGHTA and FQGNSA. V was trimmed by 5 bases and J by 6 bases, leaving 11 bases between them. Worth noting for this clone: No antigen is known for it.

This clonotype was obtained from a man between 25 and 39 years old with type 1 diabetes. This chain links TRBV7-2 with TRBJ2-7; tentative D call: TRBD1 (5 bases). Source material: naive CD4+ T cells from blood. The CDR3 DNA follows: TGTGCCAGCAGCCCGCAGGGCGGCGAGCAGTACTTC. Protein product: CASSPQGGEQYF.